A single sample is the source of the 8 T cell receptor beta chains below, sequenced in a study of blood T cell repertoires in COVID-19 (dated by TCRdb to the early 2020s). The library was generated by the immunoSEQ multiplex PCR assay. Not all clones reach the TCRdb copy of this immuneACCESS table, which keeps in-frame sequences only. Checked studies attribute under half of the gap to unresolved V genes and leave the rest unexplained. This sample lists around 200,000 clones; approximately 85% were detected once. The ten largest clonotypes hold around 3.3% of the sample. Sequencing used peripheral blood. The source of these receptors is a man in his 60s with acute or convalescent COVID-19.

The chain links TRBV28 to TRBJ2-7; TRBD2 matches 12 bases. The CDR3 runs to 14 residues. Looked up from germline, CDR1 is MDHEN and CDR2 is SYDVKM. The V gene end was trimmed by 5 bases and the J gene end by 3 bases; junction bases not matched to a gene: 2. CDR3: CASSLAGGLYEQYF. DNA for the CDR3: TGTGCCAGCAGTCTAGCGGGAGGGCTCTACGAGCAGTACTTC.

The chain combines TRBV18 with TRBJ2-7, with 10 bases that match TRBD2. The CDR3 consists of 15 residues. Germline V gene sequence: CDR1 KGHSH, CDR2 LQKENI. With 5 bases clipped from V and 1 base from J, the junction kept 5 bases outside the gene matches. CDR3 region: CASSSSGRASYEQYF. In DNA, the CDR3 is TGTGCCAGCTCATCCAGCGGGAGGGCGTCCTACGAGCAGTACTTC.

The V and J genes are TRBV5-1 and TRBJ1-3, with a possible D match to TRBD1 (6 bases). The germline V gene encodes CDR1 SGHRS and CDR2 YFSETQ. V was shortened by 4 bases and J by 0 bases, with 11 bases between the two germline ends. The CDR3 is made up of 15 amino acids. Written as DNA, the CDR3 is TGCGCCAGCAGCCTTACAGGGAGCTCTGGAAACACCATATATTTT. This encodes CASSLTGSSGNTIYF.

The chain uses TRBV28 and TRBJ2-1; 11 bases fit TRBD2. The ends lost 4 bases at V and 4 bases at J; junction bases unmatched: 3. CDR3 length equals 15 residues. The germline CDR1 and CDR2 sequences are MDHEN and SYDVKM. The CDR3, as DNA: TGTGCCAGCAGTTCTAGCGGGAGGTCTTACAATGAGCAGTTCTTC. It yields the protein CASSSSGRSYNEQFF. Together with reference TRBV28 and TRBJ2-1, the CDR3 gives the full variable domain: DVKVTQSSRYLVKRTGEKVFLECVQDMDHENMFWYRQDPGLGLRLIYFSYDVKMKEKGDIPEGYSVSREKKERFSLILESASTNQTSMYLCASSSSGRSYNEQFFGPGTRLTVL.

The CDR3, as DNA: TGCGCCAGCAGCTTGGCCCTAAGCACCGGGGAGCTGTTTTTT. This translates into CASSLALSTGELFF. The genes are TRBV5-1 and TRBJ2-2; D not resolved. The CDR3 has 14 amino acids. The germline V gene has CDR1 SGHRS and CDR2 YFSETQ. The germline V and J ends were trimmed by 0 bases and 4 bases, with 7 bases remaining between them.

This clone showed up just once. The J gene is TRBJ2-5, the V gene TRBV3-1 (or the pseudogene TRBV3-2); TRBD1 matches 8 bases. The CDR3 is made up of 16 amino acids. CDR1 LGHDT and CDR2 YNNKEL come from the germline V gene (reference sequence). V trimming: 1 base; J trimming: 9 bases; junction bases outside the gene matches: 13. CDR3 in DNA: TGTGCCAGCAGCCAAGTAGGACAGGGCCCTTTCGGGGCCCAGTACTTC. Translating it yields CASSQVGQGPFGAQYF.

The chain has TRBV9 and TRBJ2-3, with TRBD1 matching over 9 bases. From germline, CDR1 is SGDLS and CDR2 YYNGEE. Trimming took 0 bases from V and 2 from J; bases not matched to a gene: 16. The CDR3 has 20 residues. The CDR3 nucleotides read TGTGCCAGCAGCGTAGCGGGACAGGGTGCGATGGCGGGGTTCACAGATACGCAGTATTTT. Amino acid sequence: CASSVAGQGAMAGFTDTQYF.

The V call is TRBV27, the J call TRBJ1-2; no definite D call. The CDR3 is made up of 13 amino acids. Trimming left V 6 bases short and J 9 bases short, with 17 bases between. Looked up from germline, CDR1 is MNHEY and CDR2 is SMNVEV (reference sequence). Written as DNA, the CDR3 is TGTGCCAGCAGCACAAGTAGCCAGAGAAGCTACACCTTC. Translation gives CASSTSSQRSYTF.